Many counts were recorded for the clone carrying this T cell receptor (beta chain). TCRdb fed the RACE reads into MiXCR, producing one record per CDR3 protein. The sample carries 35,000 to 50,000 distinct CDR3 sequences, about 3.9% recorded once. The sample originates from a study of human T cells and chemical hapten exposure. Time point given: healthy volunteer bleed at 2 weeks. Unfractionated whole blood was the source from which total RNA was extracted. This CDR3 contains 13 residues. The germline gives CDR1 MNHNS, CDR2 SASEGT. Deletions cut 3 bases from V and 4 bases from J, with 10 bases between. The V gene is TRBV6-1, the J gene TRBJ2-7; no definite D call. The sequence came from a female donor in good health. Some clones in this sample may be carry-over from other donors' samples. Sequencing was done on a sample of whole blood. The DNA for the CDR3 is TGTGCCAGCAGTGACAAGAGTTTTTACGAGCAGTACTTC. It encodes CASSDKSFYEQYF.